One and the same sample provided the 6 T cell receptor beta chains below, sequenced in a study of shared clonotypes between healthy human individuals. Assay used: immunoSEQ multiplex PCR; TCRdb lists only in-frame clones, some missing. The sample holds 2 million or so clones; roughly 95% are singletons and the top ten take 0.13%. The sample comprised naive CD4+ T cells sorted from blood. Subset specified: CD45RA+ positively selected. The receptor source for this set is a man aged 18 to 29 in good health.

V is TRBV10-3 and J is TRBJ1-1; D unresolved. This CDR3 has 15 amino acids. The germline V and J ends were trimmed by 6 bases and 0 bases, with 14 bases remaining between them. The V gene's germline CDR1 is ENHRY and CDR2 SYGVKD. This CDR3 reads CAIRRGSEMNTEAFF. In nucleotides, the CDR3 is TGTGCCATCAGGAGAGGCAGCGAGATGAACACTGAAGCTTTCTTT.

The J gene is TRBJ1-2, the V gene TRBV18; 7 bases match TRBD1. The CDR3 covers 15 residues. Germline V CDR1 and CDR2: KGHSH, LQKENI. V was pared by 0 bases and J by 0 bases, with 1 base of the junction left unmatched. CDR3 in amino acids: CASSPPQGANYGYTF. Here the CDR3 DNA reads TGTGCCAGCTCACCACCGCAGGGGGCTAACTATGGCTACACCTTC.

This clone has just one count. The chain recombines TRBV5-6 with TRBJ2-1; a possible D gene is TRBD1 (6 bases). With 0 bases removed from V and 9 bases from J, the gap between germline ends came to 10 bases. CDR3 length: 13 residues. Germline V gives CDR1 SGHDT, CDR2 YYEEEE. The CDR3 region has the DNA TGTGCCAGCAGCTTGGACAGGGAAGCTGAGCAGTTCTTC. This codes for CASSLDREAEQFF.

The chain is built from TRBV28 and TRBJ1-2, with 9 nucleotides matching TRBD1. CDR1 MDHEN and CDR2 SYDVKM come from the germline V gene. V shed 3 bases, J shed 4 bases, and the junction held 9 bases outside the gene matches. This CDR3 spans 16 amino acids. The CDR3 DNA sequence: TGTGCCAGCAGTTTGGTCCCCGGGACAGGGTCCTATGGCTACACCTTC. The encoded protein is CASSLVPGTGSYGYTF.

The V gene is TRBV6-5, the J gene TRBJ2-7, with 7 bases fitting TRBD2. The V segment lost 5 bases and the J segment 3 bases; nucleotides outside the gene matches: 7. The germline CDR1 and CDR2 sequences are MNHEY and SVGAGI. This CDR3 has 14 amino acids. CDR3 amino acids: CASSRLALNYEQYF. CDR3 in DNA: TGTGCCAGCAGTAGACTAGCCCTGAACTACGAGCAGTACTTC.

This sequence joins TRBV5-1 and TRBJ2-7; a possible D gene is TRBD2 (5 bases). Deletions cut 3 bases from V and 5 bases from J, with 15 bases between. The CDR3 contains 14 residues. From germline, CDR1 is SGHRS and CDR2 YFSETQ. The CDR3 DNA sequence: TGCGCCAGCAGCTGGGAAGGAGGTACTAACGAGCAGTACTTC. Translating gives CASSWEGGTNEQYF.